Listed here are 32 T cell receptor beta chains from one sample, sequenced in a study of blood T cell repertoires in COVID-19. Assay: immunoSEQ multiplex PCR; the TCRdb copy retains only in-frame clones and omits some. The repertoire consists of hundreds of thousands of clones, with about 85% occurring once and the leading ten covering under 4%. Sequencing was carried out using peripheral blood. These receptors came from a man aged 18 to 30 with active or convalescent COVID-19.

The rearrangement links TRBV11-3 to TRBJ2-1; 13 bases map to TRBD2. The length of the CDR3 is 18 residues. Germline loops: CDR1 SGHNT, CDR2 YENEEA. V shed 4 bases, J shed 2 bases, and the junction held 8 bases outside the gene matches. Written as DNA, the CDR3 is TGTGCCAGCAGCTCTGGGGGACTAGCGGGAAAGCCCTACAATGAGCAGTTCTTC. Protein product: CASSSGGLAGKPYNEQFF.

The chain is built from TRBV5-5 and TRBJ2-1; TRBD1 might be the D (7 bases). The CDR3 sequence is 14 residues long. Germline assignment: CDR1 SGHKS and CDR2 YYEKEE (reference sequence). The V end was cut by 9 bases, the J end by 5 bases, with 18 bases between. The DNA of the CDR3 is TGTGCCACCGACGGGGGACAGAAAAACAATGAGCAGTTCTTC. Protein product: CATDGGQKNNEQFF.

Of note for this clone: This sample also contains other DNA sequences that code for the same CDR3. The chain has TRBV5-1 and TRBJ1-2; 7 bases fit TRBD1. J lost 5 bases, V lost 0 bases, and 4 bases had no gene match. CDR3 length: 14 amino acids. Germline CDR1 is SGHRS and CDR2 is YFSETQ. Here the CDR3 DNA reads TGCGCCAGCAGCTTGGGACAGGGAAATTATGGCTACACCTTC. As protein: CASSLGQGNYGYTF.

The rearrangement uses TRBV10-3 and TRBJ1-5, with no clear D. Germline V lookup: CDR1 ENHRY, CDR2 SYGVKD. This CDR3 is built from 12 residues. V lost 4 bases, J lost 3 bases, and 4 bases lay in between. In DNA, the CDR3 is TGTGCCATCAGTGGACTCAATCAGCCCCAGCATTTT. This translates into CAISGLNQPQHF.

This rearrangement joins TRBV5-6 to TRBJ1-2; 7 nucleotides align to TRBD1. J lost 10 bases, V lost 3 bases, and 6 bases had no gene match. CDR1 and CDR2 from the germline V gene are SGHDT and YYEEEE. The CDR3 sequence is 12 residues long. The CDR3 DNA reads TGTGCCAGCAGCTCCGGGACAGAACTCTACACCTTC. Translating it yields CASSSGTELYTF.

The V call is TRBV12-5, the J call TRBJ1-6, with a possible D match to TRBD1 (6 bases). Trimming took off 4 bases at V and 8 bases at J, with 15 bases between the two ends. The germline V gene has CDR1 LGHNT and CDR2 FRNRAP. CDR3 length: 15 amino acids. The CDR3 DNA follows: TGTGCTAGTGGTTCGAGGGACAATCGGGATTCACCCCTCCACTTT. Residues: CASGSRDNRDSPLHF.

The chain combines TRBV11-1 with TRBJ2-5, with a possible D match to TRBD2 (5 bases). CDR1 SGHAT and CDR2 FQDESV come from the germline V gene (reference sequence). CDR3 size: 13 residues. The V and J ends lost 9 bases and 0 bases respectively, with 11 bases between them. CDR3: CARRGSHQETQYF. The CDR3 DNA reads as TGTGCCAGGAGAGGGAGCCACCAAGAGACCCAGTACTTC.

The chain is built from TRBV28 and TRBJ1-1, with 8 bases identical to TRBD1. The germline CDR1 and CDR2 sequences are MDHEN and SYDVKM. The length of the CDR3 is 17 residues. The V gene end was trimmed by 4 bases and the J gene end by 0 bases; junction bases not matched to a gene: 10. The CDR3 nucleotides read TGTGCCAGCAGTTCATGGCAGGGGGCCAACATGAACACTGAAGCTTTCTTT. Amino acid sequence: CASSSWQGANMNTEAFF.

This chain connects TRBV19 to TRBJ1-1; TRBD1 aligns across 8 bases. The trim removed 3 bases at V and 1 base at J, leaving 10 bases unmatched. The germline CDR1 and CDR2 sequences are LNHDA and SQIVND (reference sequence). The CDR3 is made up of 17 amino acids. CDR3 region: CASSIYRGDKRNTEAFF. Written as DNA, the CDR3 is TGTGCCAGTAGTATTTACAGGGGGGATAAAAGGAACACTGAAGCTTTCTTT.

This clone is a singleton in its sample. The chain combines TRBV5-1 with TRBJ2-3; D unresolved. CDR1 is SGHRS and CDR2 is YFSETQ in the germline V gene. CDR3 length: 18 amino acids. Trimming shortened V by 0 bases and J by 3 bases, and 20 bases separated the two germline ends. CDR3 coding DNA: TGCGCCAGCAGCTTGGCCCCCTCCTCAGCGCCTAAGACAGATACGCAGTATTTT. It encodes CASSLAPSSAPKTDTQYF.

The chain uses TRBV7-8 and TRBJ1-1; D is possibly TRBD1 (6 bases). The V end was cut by 5 bases, the J end by 3 bases, with 13 bases between. CDR1 and CDR2 from the germline V gene are SGHVS and FQNEAQ. The CDR3 sequence is 14 residues long. The CDR3 region is CASSPVEGDTEAFF. Written as DNA, the CDR3 is TGTGCCAGCAGCCCCGTCGAGGGGGACACTGAAGCTTTCTTT.

J is TRBJ1-1 and V is TRBV7-9; 8 bases fit TRBD1. The germline gives CDR1 SEHNR, CDR2 FQNEAQ (reference sequence). The CDR3 loop spans 16 amino acids. With V trimmed by 3 bases and J by 5 bases, 11 bases remained unmatched. CDR3 region: CASSFSGGIGKTEAFF. The CDR3 nucleotides are TGTGCCAGCAGCTTTTCAGGGGGCATTGGAAAAACTGAAGCTTTCTTT.

The chain links TRBV28 to TRBJ1-5, with D possibly being TRBD1 (5 bases). CDR1 and CDR2 from the germline V gene are MDHEN and SYDVKM. The CDR3 has 16 residues. Trimming took off 4 bases at V and 11 bases at J, with 24 bases between the two ends. CDR3 protein: CASSSLTVGFPTAQHF. CDR3 DNA sequence: TGTGCCAGCAGTTCTCTGACAGTGGGGTTTCCGACGGCCCAGCATTTT.

The J gene is TRBJ1-3, the V gene TRBV19; 7 nucleotides line up with TRBD1. The CDR3 consists of 16 residues. The V gene end was trimmed by 4 bases and the J gene end by 0 bases; junction bases not matched to a gene: 6. Germline V gives CDR1 LNHDA, CDR2 SQIVND (reference sequence). CDR3 amino acids: CASSKRGQFSGNTIYF. The CDR3 DNA reads as TGTGCCAGTAGTAAAAGGGGACAGTTCTCTGGAAACACCATATATTTT.

The V call is TRBV5-1, the J call TRBJ1-2; maybe TRBD1 (5 bases). V was pared by 4 bases and J by 7 bases, with 17 bases between. This CDR3 has 14 amino acids. The germline CDR1 and CDR2 sequences are SGHRS and YFSETQ. CDR3 sequence (DNA): TGCGCCAGCAGCCCTCACCGGTCAGGGTTTGGCTACACCTTC. This codes for CASSPHRSGFGYTF.

The genes are TRBV5-4 and TRBJ1-4; the D gene is possibly TRBD1 (6 bases). Trimming took off 6 bases at V and 8 bases at J, with 20 bases between the two ends. The germline gives CDR1 SGHNT, CDR2 YYREEE (reference sequence). The CDR3 has 15 amino acids. The chain's CDR3 is CASTLRTASGEKLFF. The CDR3, as DNA: TGTGCCAGCACCCTTAGGACAGCCTCTGGAGAAAAACTGTTTTTT.

V is TRBV4-3 and J is TRBJ2-5; 9 nucleotides align to TRBD2. The CDR3 is made up of 17 amino acids. Germline trimming cut 0 bases from V and 4 bases from J; bases unmatched to any gene: 9. Germline V gives CDR1 LGHNA, CDR2 YSLEER. CDR3 sequence: CASSQDLGGGGRETQYF. The CDR3 DNA is TGCGCCAGCAGCCAAGATCTCGGCGGGGGGGGGCGAGAGACCCAGTACTTC.

The V and J genes are TRBV28 and TRBJ2-3; D ambiguous. The CDR3 sequence is 11 residues long. V was clipped by 8 bases and J by 7 bases, with 10 bases between them. CDR1 MDHEN and CDR2 SYDVKM come from the germline V gene. The CDR3 DNA reads TGTGCCAGCCTGACAAGGAATACGCAGTATTTT. The encoded protein is CASLTRNTQYF.

This chain joins TRBV5-4 and TRBJ2-5, with TRBD1 identical over 7 bases. The ends lost 0 bases at V and 2 bases at J; junction bases unmatched: 7. The CDR3 extends over 16 amino acids. CDR1 and CDR2 (germline): SGHNT, YYREEE (reference sequence). In DNA, the CDR3 is TGTGCCAGCAGCTTGGGAGCCCCGGGACAGCAAGAGACCCAGTACTTC. Amino acid sequence: CASSLGAPGQQETQYF.

J is TRBJ2-3 and V is TRBV7-3, with TRBD2 matching 10 bases. This CDR3 region has 17 residues. Germline V CDR1 and CDR2: SGHTA, FQGTGA. With V trimmed by 4 bases and J by 3 bases, 10 bases remained unmatched. CDR3 amino acids: CASSSGVLAGVTDTQYF. The CDR3 DNA sequence: TGTGCCAGCAGCTCAGGGGTCCTAGCGGGAGTGACAGATACGCAGTATTTT.

This chain links TRBV19 with TRBJ2-1, with D perhaps matching TRBD2 (5 bases). Trimming pared 3 bases from V and 9 bases from J, leaving 18 bases between. Germline V CDR1 and CDR2: LNHDA, SQIVND (reference sequence). This CDR3 has 15 residues. The CDR3 DNA follows: TGTGCCAGTAGTATTGTCGCGGCCATTGGGAGTGAGCAGTTCTTC. It encodes CASSIVAAIGSEQFF.

The chain couples TRBV5-4 to TRBJ2-7, with a possible D match to TRBD1 (6 bases). V lost 10 bases and J lost 1, with 15 bases in between. Germline CDR1 reads SGHNT; CDR2 reads YYREEE (reference sequence). This CDR3 spans 13 amino acids. CDR3 region: CACRGQRSYEQYF. CDR3 nucleotide sequence: TGTGCCTGCCGCGGACAGAGGTCCTACGAGCAGTACTTC.

The chain has TRBV7-9 and TRBJ1-3; TRBD1 is a possible D gene (5 bases). V shed 5 bases and J shed 1 base, with 15 bases lying between them. CDR3 size: 16 residues. Germline V gene lookup returns CDR1 SEHNR and CDR2 FQNEAQ (reference sequence). The CDR3 sequence: CASSPLTEISGNTIYF. CDR3 coding DNA: TGTGCCAGCAGCCCGCTGACAGAGATATCTGGAAACACCATATATTTT.

The V gene is TRBV7-2, the J gene TRBJ1-2, with TRBD1 matching over 7 bases. V gave up 1 base and J gave up 4 bases; unmatched junction bases: 9. There are 16 residues in the CDR3. CDR1 is SGHTA, CDR2 FQGNSA, per germline. The CDR3 spells CASSLETGVRSYGYTF. In DNA, the CDR3 is TGTGCCAGCAGCTTAGAAACAGGGGTCCGTAGCTATGGCTACACCTTC. The full variable domain, its missing parts supplied by reference TRBV7-2 and TRBJ1-2, is GAGVSQSPSNKVTEKGKDVELRCDPISGHTALYWYRQSLGQGLEFLIYFQGNSAPDKSGLPSDRFSAERTGGSVSTLTIQRTQQEDSAVYLCASSLETGVRSYGYTFGSGTRLTVV.

This clone was picked up one time. This rearrangement joins TRBV15 to TRBJ1-2; TRBD1 is a possible D gene (5 bases). CDR1 is LNHNV, CDR2 YYDKDF, per germline (reference sequence). This CDR3 spans 12 amino acids. Trimming stripped 3 bases from V and 4 bases from J, with 6 bases between. In DNA form, the CDR3 reads TGTGCCACCAGCAGTGACAGCTATGGCTACACCTTC. Encoded protein: CATSSDSYGYTF. The complete variable domain, with remaining parts taken from reference TRBV15 and TRBJ1-2, reads DAMVIQNPRYQVTQFGKPVTLSCSQTLNHNVMYWYQQKSSQAPKLLFHYYDKDFNNEADTPDNFQSRRPNTSFCFLDIRSPGLGDTAMYLCATSSDSYGYTFGSGTRLTVV.

The chain couples TRBV6-1 to TRBJ2-3; D might be TRBD2 (7 bases). This CDR3 is 14 amino acids long. The germline V gene has CDR1 MNHNS and CDR2 SASEGT. The germline V and J ends were trimmed by 1 base and 9 bases, with 14 bases remaining between them. DNA for the CDR3: TGTGCCAGCAGTGAAGAAACAGGGCGGGGGACGCAGTATTTT. Encoded protein: CASSEETGRGTQYF.

The gene calls are TRBV5-5 and TRBJ2-1, with 7 positions matching TRBD2. Trimming took 4 bases from V and 3 from J; bases not matched to a gene: 10. CDR1 is SGHKS, CDR2 YYEKEE, per germline (reference sequence). The CDR3 length is 16 residues. CDR3 loop: CASSESSGGFYNEQFF. For the CDR3, the DNA is TGTGCCAGCAGCGAGTCTAGCGGAGGCTTCTACAATGAGCAGTTCTTC.

The J gene is TRBJ1-4, the V gene TRBV3-1 (or the pseudogene TRBV3-2); TRBD1 aligns across 8 bases. V lost 4 bases to trimming and J lost 7 bases; unmatched junction nucleotides: 8. Germline assignment: CDR1 LGHDT and CDR2 YNNKEL (reference sequence). The CDR3 is 15 amino acids. CDR3 sequence: CASSPGGDRIEKLFF. The CDR3 bases are TGTGCCAGCAGCCCCGGCGGGGACAGGATTGAAAAACTGTTTTTT.

The CDR3 DNA is TGTGCTAGTGGCCTCCCCGACAGGGGGCAATGGGTCGGGGAGCTGTTTTTT. Translated: CASGLPDRGQWVGELFF. V gene TRBV12-5 combines with J gene TRBJ2-2; 10 bases are a match to TRBD1. CDR3 length equals 17 residues. With V trimmed by 6 bases and J by 7 bases, 14 bases remained unmatched. Germline CDR1 and CDR2: LGHNT and FRNRAP.

The chain is built from TRBV11-2 and TRBJ1-5, with a tentative D call TRBD1 (5 bases). V lost 5 bases and J lost 6, with 11 bases in between. Germline V lookup: CDR1 SGHAT, CDR2 FQNNGV. This CDR3 is built from 13 residues. The CDR3 spells CASSPAGRQPQHF. CDR3 bases: TGTGCCAGCAGCCCTGCGGGGCGTCAGCCCCAGCATTTT.

The chain links TRBV7-2 to TRBJ2-7; D may be TRBD1 (6 bases). Per germline, CDR1 SGHTA and CDR2 FQGNSA. Trimming stripped 0 bases from V and 3 bases from J, with 12 bases between. The CDR3 runs 15 residues. The CDR3 loop reads CASSLAFRGNYEQYF. The CDR3 DNA sequence: TGTGCCAGCAGCTTAGCGTTCAGGGGAAACTACGAGCAGTACTTC.

This chain connects TRBV19 to TRBJ2-5, with TRBD2 matching over 15 bases. CDR3 length: 17 amino acids. Germline lookup yields CDR1 LNHDA and CDR2 SQIVND (reference sequence). V was pared by 8 bases and J by 5 bases, with 12 bases of the junction left unmatched. The CDR3 sequence: CASSTWTSGRARETQYF. The CDR3 coding sequence is TGTGCCAGTTCTACATGGACTAGCGGGAGGGCGAGGGAGACCCAGTACTTC.